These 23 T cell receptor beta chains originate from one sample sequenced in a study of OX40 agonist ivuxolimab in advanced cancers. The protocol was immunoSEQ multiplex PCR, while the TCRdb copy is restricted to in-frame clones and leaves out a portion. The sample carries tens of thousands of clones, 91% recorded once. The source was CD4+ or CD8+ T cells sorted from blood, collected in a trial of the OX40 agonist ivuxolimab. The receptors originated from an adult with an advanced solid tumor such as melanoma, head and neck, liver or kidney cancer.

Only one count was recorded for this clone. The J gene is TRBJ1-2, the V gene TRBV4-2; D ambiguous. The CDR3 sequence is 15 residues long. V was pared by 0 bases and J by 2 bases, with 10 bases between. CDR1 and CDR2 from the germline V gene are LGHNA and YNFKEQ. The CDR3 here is CASSQENPRNYGYTF. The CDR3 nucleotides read TGTGCCAGCAGCCAAGAAAATCCCAGGAACTATGGCTACACCTTC.

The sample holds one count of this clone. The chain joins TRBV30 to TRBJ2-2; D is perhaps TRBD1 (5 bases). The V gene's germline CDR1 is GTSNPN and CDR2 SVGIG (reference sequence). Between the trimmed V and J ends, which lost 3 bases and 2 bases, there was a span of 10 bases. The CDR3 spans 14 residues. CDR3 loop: CAWRWGPNTGELFF. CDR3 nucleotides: TGTGCCTGGAGGTGGGGCCCTAACACCGGGGAGCTGTTTTTT. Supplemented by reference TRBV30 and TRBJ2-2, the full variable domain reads SQTIHQWPATLVQPVGSPLSLECTVEGTSNPNLYWYRQAAGRGLQLLFYSVGIGQISSEVPQNLSASRPQDRQFILSSKKLLLSDSGFYLCAWRWGPNTGELFFGEGSRLTVL.

The CDR3 sequence is CASSRWGLNYGYTF. For the CDR3, the DNA is TGTGCCAGCAGCCGATGGGGGTTAAACTATGGCTACACCTTC. V is TRBV5-8 and J is TRBJ1-2; D might be TRBD1 (5 bases). The CDR3 consists of 14 residues. CDR1 and CDR2 from the germline V gene are SGHTS and YDEGEE. The ends were cut back, 4 bases at V and 2 bases at J, with 12 bases in the middle. The full variable domain, with the rest looked up from reference TRBV5-8 and TRBJ1-2, is EAGVTQSPTHLIKTRGQQATLRCSPISGHTSVYWYQQALGLGLQFLLWYDEGEERNRGNFPPRFSGRQFPNYSSELNVNALELEDSALYLCASSRWGLNYGYTFGSGTRLTVV.

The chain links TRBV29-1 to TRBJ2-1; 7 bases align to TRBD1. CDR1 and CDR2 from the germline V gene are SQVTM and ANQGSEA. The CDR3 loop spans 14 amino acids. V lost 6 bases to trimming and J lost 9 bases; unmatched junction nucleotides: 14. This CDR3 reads CSVLDRERSFEQFF. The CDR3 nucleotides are TGCAGCGTCTTAGACAGGGAAAGGTCTTTTGAGCAGTTCTTC.

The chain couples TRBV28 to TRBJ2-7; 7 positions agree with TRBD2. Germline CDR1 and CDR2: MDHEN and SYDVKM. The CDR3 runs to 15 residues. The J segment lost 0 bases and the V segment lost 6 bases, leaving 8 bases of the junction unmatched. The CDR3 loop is CASSTTSASSYEQYF. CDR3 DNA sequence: TGTGCCAGCAGCACAACTAGCGCGAGCTCCTACGAGCAGTACTTC.

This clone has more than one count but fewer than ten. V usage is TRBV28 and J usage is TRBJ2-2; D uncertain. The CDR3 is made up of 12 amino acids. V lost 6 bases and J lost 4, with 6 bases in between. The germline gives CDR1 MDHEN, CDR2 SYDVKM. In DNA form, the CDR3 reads TGTGCCAGCAGACTAATCACCGGGGAGCTGTTTTTT. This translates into CASRLITGELFF.

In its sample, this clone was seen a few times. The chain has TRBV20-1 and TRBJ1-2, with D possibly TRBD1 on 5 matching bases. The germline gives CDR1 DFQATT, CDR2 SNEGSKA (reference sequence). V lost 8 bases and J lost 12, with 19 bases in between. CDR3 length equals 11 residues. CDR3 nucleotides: TGCAGTTTCCGGGACCCACCGCGACACACCTTC. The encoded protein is CSFRDPPRHTF.

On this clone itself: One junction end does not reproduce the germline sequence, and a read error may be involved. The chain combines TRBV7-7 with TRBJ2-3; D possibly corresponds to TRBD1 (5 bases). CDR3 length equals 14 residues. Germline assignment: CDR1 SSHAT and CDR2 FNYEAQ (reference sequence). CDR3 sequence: CASSLGHDADTQYF. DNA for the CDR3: TGTGCTAGCAGCCTAGGACACGACGCAGATACGCAGTATTTT.

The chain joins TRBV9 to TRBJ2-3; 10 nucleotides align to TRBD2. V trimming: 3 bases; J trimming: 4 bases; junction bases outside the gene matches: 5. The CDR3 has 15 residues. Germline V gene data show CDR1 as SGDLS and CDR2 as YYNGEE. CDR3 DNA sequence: TGTGCCAGCAGCGCTACTAGCGGGACTCCAGATACGCAGTATTTT. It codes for CASSATSGTPDTQYF.

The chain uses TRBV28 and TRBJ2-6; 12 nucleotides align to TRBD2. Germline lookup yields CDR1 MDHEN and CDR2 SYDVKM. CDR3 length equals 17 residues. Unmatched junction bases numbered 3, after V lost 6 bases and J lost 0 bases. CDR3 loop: CASRGLAGLSGANVLTF. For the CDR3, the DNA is TGTGCCAGCAGGGGACTAGCGGGCCTCTCTGGGGCCAACGTCCTGACTTTC.

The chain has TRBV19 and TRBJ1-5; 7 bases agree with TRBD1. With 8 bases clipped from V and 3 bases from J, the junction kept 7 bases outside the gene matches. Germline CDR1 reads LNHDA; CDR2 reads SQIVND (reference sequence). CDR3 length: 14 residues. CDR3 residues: CASAFGTVNQPQHF. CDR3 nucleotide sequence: TGTGCCAGTGCATTCGGGACAGTCAATCAGCCCCAGCATTTT.

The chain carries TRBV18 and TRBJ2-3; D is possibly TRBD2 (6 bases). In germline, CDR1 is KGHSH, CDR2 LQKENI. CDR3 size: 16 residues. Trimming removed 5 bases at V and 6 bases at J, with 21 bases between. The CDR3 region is CASSWGGSGSMDTQYF. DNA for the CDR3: TGTGCCAGCTCATGGGGTGGTAGCGGATCAATGGATACGCAGTATTTT.

CDR3 loop: CASSIRDRGPSGSLFTYEQYF. The CDR3 DNA sequence: TGCGCCAGCAGCATAAGGGACAGGGGTCCTAGCGGGAGCTTATTTACGTACGAGCAGTACTTC. V gene TRBV5-1 combines with J gene TRBJ2-7; either TRBD1 or TRBD2 may fit D (10 bases each). Trimming pared 4 bases from V and 4 bases from J, leaving 36 bases between. Germline V gene lookup returns CDR1 SGHRS and CDR2 YFSETQ. The CDR3 is 21 amino acids.

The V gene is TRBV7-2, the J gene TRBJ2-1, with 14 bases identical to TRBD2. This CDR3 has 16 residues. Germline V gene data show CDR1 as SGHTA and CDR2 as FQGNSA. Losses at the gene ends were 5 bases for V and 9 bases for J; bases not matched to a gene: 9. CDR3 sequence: CASSRGTSGRLGEQFF. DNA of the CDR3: TGTGCCAGCAGCCGGGGGACTAGCGGGAGATTGGGTGAGCAGTTCTTC.

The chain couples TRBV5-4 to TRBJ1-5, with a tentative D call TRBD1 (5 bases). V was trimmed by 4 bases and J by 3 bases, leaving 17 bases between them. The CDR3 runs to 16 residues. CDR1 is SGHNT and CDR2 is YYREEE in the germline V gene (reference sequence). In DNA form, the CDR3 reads TGTGCCAGCAGCCAGGGAGACGGGTTCGCCAATCAGCCCCAGCATTTT. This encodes CASSQGDGFANQPQHF.

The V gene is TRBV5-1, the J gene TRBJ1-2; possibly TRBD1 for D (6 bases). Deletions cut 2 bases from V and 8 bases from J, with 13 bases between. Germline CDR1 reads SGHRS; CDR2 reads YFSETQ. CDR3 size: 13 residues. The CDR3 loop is CASSFNTGGGYTF. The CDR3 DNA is TGCGCCAGCAGCTTCAATACGGGGGGCGGCTACACCTTC.

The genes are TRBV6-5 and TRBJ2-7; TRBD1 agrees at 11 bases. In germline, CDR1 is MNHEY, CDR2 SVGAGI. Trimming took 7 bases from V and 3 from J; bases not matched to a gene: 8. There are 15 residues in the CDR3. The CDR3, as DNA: TGTGCCAGCAAAAACGCCGGGACAGGGGGCTACGAGCAGTACTTC. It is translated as CASKNAGTGGYEQYF.

The chain's CDR3 is CASSSTSGSNTGELFF. The CDR3 coding sequence is TGCGCCAGCAGCTCGACTAGCGGATCGAACACCGGGGAGCTGTTTTTT. V and J are TRBV5-1 and TRBJ2-2, with TRBD2 identical over 9 bases. The V and J ends lost 3 bases and 0 bases, in that order; junction bases with no gene match: 3. CDR1 and CDR2 from the germline V gene are SGHRS and YFSETQ. This CDR3 is built from 16 residues.

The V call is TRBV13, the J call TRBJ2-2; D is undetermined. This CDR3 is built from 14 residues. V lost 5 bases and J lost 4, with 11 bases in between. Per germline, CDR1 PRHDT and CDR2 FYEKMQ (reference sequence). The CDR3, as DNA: TGTGCCAGCAGCCCCCAAACGATCACCGGGGAGCTGTTTTTT. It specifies CASSPQTITGELFF.

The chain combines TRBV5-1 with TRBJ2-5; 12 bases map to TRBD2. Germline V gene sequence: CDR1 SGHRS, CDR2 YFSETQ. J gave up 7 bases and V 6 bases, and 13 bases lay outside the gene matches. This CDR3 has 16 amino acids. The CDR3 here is CASTIGTSGRLGTQYF. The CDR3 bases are TGCGCCAGCACAATAGGGACTAGCGGGCGTCTAGGGACCCAGTACTTC.

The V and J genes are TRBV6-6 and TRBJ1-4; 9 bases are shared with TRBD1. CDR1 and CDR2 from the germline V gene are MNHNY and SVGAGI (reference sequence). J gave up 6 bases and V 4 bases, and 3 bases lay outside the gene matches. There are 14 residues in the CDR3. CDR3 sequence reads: CASSLGQGDEKLFF. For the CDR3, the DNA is TGTGCCAGCAGTTTGGGACAGGGAGATGAAAAACTGTTTTTT.

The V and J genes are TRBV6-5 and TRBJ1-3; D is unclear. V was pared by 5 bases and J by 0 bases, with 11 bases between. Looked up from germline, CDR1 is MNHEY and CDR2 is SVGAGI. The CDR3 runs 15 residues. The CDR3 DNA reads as TGTGCCAGCAGTCGTTACCGTACCTCTGGAAACACCATATATTTT. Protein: CASSRYRTSGNTIYF.

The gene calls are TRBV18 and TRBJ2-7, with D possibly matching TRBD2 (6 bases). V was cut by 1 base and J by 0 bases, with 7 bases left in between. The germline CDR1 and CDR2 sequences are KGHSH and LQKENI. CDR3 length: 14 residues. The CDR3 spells CASSPREASYEQYF. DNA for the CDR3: TGTGCCAGCTCACCACGGGAGGCCTCCTACGAGCAGTACTTC.